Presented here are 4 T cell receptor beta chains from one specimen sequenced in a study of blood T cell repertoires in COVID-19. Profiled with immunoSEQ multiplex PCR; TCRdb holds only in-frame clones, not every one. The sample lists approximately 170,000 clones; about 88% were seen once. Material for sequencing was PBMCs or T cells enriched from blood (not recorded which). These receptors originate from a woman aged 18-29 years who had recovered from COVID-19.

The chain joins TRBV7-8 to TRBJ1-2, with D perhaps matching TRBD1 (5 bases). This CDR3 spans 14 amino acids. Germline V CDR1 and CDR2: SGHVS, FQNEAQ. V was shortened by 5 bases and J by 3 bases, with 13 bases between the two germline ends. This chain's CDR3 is CASSHTWGDYGYTF. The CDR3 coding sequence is TGTGCCAGCAGCCACACCTGGGGGGACTATGGCTACACCTTC.

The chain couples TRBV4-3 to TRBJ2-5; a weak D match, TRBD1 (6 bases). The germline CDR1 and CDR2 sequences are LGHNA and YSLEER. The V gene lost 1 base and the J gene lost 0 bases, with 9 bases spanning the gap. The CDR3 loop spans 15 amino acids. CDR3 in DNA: TGCGCCAGCAGCCAAGGGGGGCTCCACCAAGAGACCCAGTACTTC. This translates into CASSQGGLHQETQYF.

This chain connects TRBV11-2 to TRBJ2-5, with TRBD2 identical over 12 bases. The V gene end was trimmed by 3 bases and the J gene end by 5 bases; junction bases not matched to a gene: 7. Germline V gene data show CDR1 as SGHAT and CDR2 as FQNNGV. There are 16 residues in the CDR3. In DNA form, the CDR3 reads TGTGCCAGCAGCTTGCGGCTTCTAGCGGGAGGGGAGACCCAGTACTTC. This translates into CASSLRLLAGGETQYF.

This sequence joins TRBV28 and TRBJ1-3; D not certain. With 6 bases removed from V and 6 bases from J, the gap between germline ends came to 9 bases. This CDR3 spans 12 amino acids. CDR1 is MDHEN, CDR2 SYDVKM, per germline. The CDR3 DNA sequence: TGTGCCAGCAGCCCGAACTCAAACACCATATATTTT. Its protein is CASSPNSNTIYF.